This record looks at one T cell receptor beta chain sequence and its context. Its antigen is not known. Both 60 Vbeta primers and 13 Jbeta primers went into the PCR. Assay: immunoSEQ multiplex PCR; the TCRdb copy retains only in-frame clones and omits some. The sample has 41,000 or so clones, and its top ten clones hold 5% to 8%. The data were obtained in a study of cytomegalovirus exposure and HLA in healthy donors. Whole-study results and caveats: In an earlier analysis, about 87% or about 30%: the productive usage of most TCR beta V segments.

The CDR3 extends over 14 amino acids. Looked up from germline, CDR1 is SGHNT and CDR2 is YYREEE (reference sequence). The V segment lost 0 bases and the J segment 6 bases; nucleotides outside the gene matches: 2. Sequencing input: PBMCs. The clonotype originates from a man in his thirties or forties in good health and CMV-seronegative. This chain connects TRBV5-4 to TRBJ2-1; 8 nucleotides line up with TRBD1. CDR3 DNA sequence: TGTGCCAGCAGCTTGGGCGGACAGGGCAATGAGCAGTTCTTC. Protein product: CASSLGGQGNEQFF.